The sample holds a few counts of the clone carrying this T cell receptor (beta chain). This sample was taken from a study of T-cell reconstitution after alpha-beta-depleted transplantation in children. CDR3 length: 13 residues. Per the germline V gene, CDR1 is SGHRS and CDR2 is YFSETQ. Between the trimmed V and J ends, which lost 0 bases and 6 bases, there was a span of 9 bases. For TCRbeta, the library was prepared with unique molecular identifiers. TCRdb re-analysed the PCR reads in MiXCR, keeping a single row per CDR3 protein. Counted here are about 640,000 distinct CDR3 sequences, 16% occurring once; the ten biggest clones make up 1.1%.

Material: PBMCs from the stem cell graft donor, obtained from the stem cell graft. The receptor comes from a human donor who donated a stem cell graft to a child with acute myeloid leukemia. The chain recombines TRBV5-1 with TRBJ1-1; D is uncertain. The CDR3 DNA reads TGCGCCAGCAGCTTGGATGGGGTGTCTGAAGCTTTCTTT. It codes for CASSLDGVSEAFF.